Following are 10 T cell receptor beta chains from one sample sequenced in a study of blood T cell repertoires in COVID-19. TCRdb keeps only in-frame clones here, not all; method: immunoSEQ multiplex PCR. The sample carries fewer than 75,000 clones, approximately 90% recorded once. Sequencing was carried out using peripheral blood. Receptors were obtained from a man aged 70-80 years with acute or convalescent COVID-19.

The V and J genes are TRBV19 and TRBJ1-5, with D possibly TRBD1 on 5 matching bases. V lost 4 bases and J lost 11, with 15 bases in between. CDR1 is LNHDA and CDR2 is SQIVND in the germline V gene (reference sequence). The CDR3 extends over 13 amino acids. The CDR3 protein is CASSTRGVSAQHF. CDR3 sequence (DNA): TGTGCCAGTAGTACCCGGGGGGTATCTGCCCAGCATTTT. Together with reference TRBV19 and TRBJ1-5, the CDR3 gives the full variable domain: DGGITQSPKYLFRKEGQNVTLSCEQNLNHDAMYWYRQDPGQGLRLIYYSQIVNDFQKGDIAEGYSVSREKKESFPLTVTSAQKNPTAFYLCASSTRGVSAQHFGDGTRLSIL.

J is TRBJ1-5 and V is TRBV11-1; D remains ambiguous. V lost 4 bases, J lost 2 bases, and 9 bases lay in between. The CDR3 contains 14 residues. CDR1 SGHAT and CDR2 FQDESV come from the germline V gene (reference sequence). The CDR3 reads CASSSGNGNQPQHF. The CDR3 DNA is TGTGCCAGCAGCTCAGGAAATGGCAATCAGCCCCAGCATTTT.

The sample holds one count of this clone. The J gene is TRBJ2-7, the V gene TRBV28; TRBD1 aligns across 7 bases. Germline V gives CDR1 MDHEN, CDR2 SYDVKM. The CDR3 runs 16 residues. The junction had 11 bases not matched to a gene; V was cut back by 6 bases and J by 0 bases. The CDR3 here is CASSNIGTALSYEQYF. The CDR3 DNA reads as TGTGCCAGCAGCAACATCGGGACAGCCCTCTCCTACGAGCAGTACTTC.

This clone was recorded at least ten times. The chain couples TRBV2 to TRBJ1-5; 7 bases fit TRBD1. With V trimmed by 6 bases and J by 3 bases, 2 bases remained unmatched. Germline CDR1 is SNHLY and CDR2 is FYNNEI. The CDR3 has 13 amino acids. This CDR3 reads CASSGQANQPQHF. CDR3 DNA: TGTGCCAGCAGCGGACAGGCCAATCAGCCCCAGCATTTT.

The chain carries TRBV24-1 and TRBJ2-3; the D gene is possibly TRBD2 (6 bases). CDR1 KGHDR and CDR2 SFDVKD come from the germline V gene. The CDR3 consists of 12 residues. Trimming left V 5 bases short and J 8 bases short, with 10 bases between. The CDR3 DNA sequence: TGTGCCACCAGTGCCGGGGGAGCTACGCAGTATTTT. As protein: CATSAGGATQYF.

Turning to this clone: An end of the junction differs from the germline gene, which may be a read error. The rearrangement links TRBV7-7 to TRBJ2-7, with D possibly being TRBD2 (6 bases). From germline, CDR1 is SSHAT and CDR2 FNYEAQ (reference sequence). This CDR3 comprises 18 residues. CDR3 amino acids: CASSFLTLRPGESYEQYF. The CDR3 region has the DNA TGTGCTAGCAGCTTCCTGACCTTAAGACCGGGGGAATCCTACGAGCAGTACTTC. Full variable domain (outside the CDR3, taken from reference TRBV7-7 and TRBJ2-7): GAGVSQSPRYKVTKRGQDVTLRCDPISSHATLYWYQQALGQGPEFLTYFNYEAQPDKSGLPSDRFSAERPEGSISTLTIQRTEQRDSAMYRCASSFLTLRPGESYEQYFGPGTRLTVT.

This chain uses TRBV5-6 with TRBJ2-7, with TRBD1 identical over 9 bases. CDR3 size: 14 residues. Germline CDR1 is SGHDT and CDR2 is YYEEEE. J gave up 6 bases and V 3 bases, and 7 bases lay outside the gene matches. CDR3 sequence reads: CASSSTGGGGEQYF. The CDR3 DNA reads TGTGCCAGCAGCTCAACAGGGGGCGGAGGCGAGCAGTACTTC.

This clone was counted between two and nine times. The chain joins TRBV6-6 to TRBJ2-7; 8 bases align to TRBD2. V trimming: 2 bases; J trimming: 5 bases; junction bases outside the gene matches: 11. Germline V lookup: CDR1 MNHNY, CDR2 SVGAGI (reference sequence). The CDR3 is 16 residues long. The CDR3 DNA follows: TGTGCCAGCAGTTACCCCGGCGGTAGCGGGGCGGACGAGCAGTACTTC. Its translation: CASSYPGGSGADEQYF.

The rearrangement joins TRBV7-9 to TRBJ2-6, with a tentative D call TRBD1 (6 bases). The CDR3 contains 19 residues. In germline, CDR1 is SEHNR, CDR2 FQNEAQ (reference sequence). Trimming took off 1 base at V and 0 bases at J, with 16 bases between the two ends. The CDR3 is CASSLVGDTKFSGANVLTF. The CDR3, as DNA: TGTGCCAGCAGCTTAGTTGGGGACACGAAATTCTCTGGGGCCAACGTCCTGACTTTC. The full variable domain, completed using reference TRBV7-9 and TRBJ2-6, is DTGVSQNPRHKITKRGQNVTFRCDPISEHNRLYWYRQTLGQGPEFLTYFQNEAQLEKSRLLSDRFSAERPKGSFSTLEIQRTEQGDSAMYLCASSLVGDTKFSGANVLTFGAGSRLTVL.

The chain couples TRBV7-3 to TRBJ2-6; the D is unclear. The length of the CDR3 is 13 residues. V lost 0 bases to trimming and J lost 12 bases, with 9 bases between them. The germline V gene encodes CDR1 SGHTA and CDR2 FQGTGA. The CDR3 protein is CASSLTGSGVLTF. The DNA for the CDR3 is TGTGCCAGCAGCTTAACAGGCTCGGGCGTCCTGACTTTC.